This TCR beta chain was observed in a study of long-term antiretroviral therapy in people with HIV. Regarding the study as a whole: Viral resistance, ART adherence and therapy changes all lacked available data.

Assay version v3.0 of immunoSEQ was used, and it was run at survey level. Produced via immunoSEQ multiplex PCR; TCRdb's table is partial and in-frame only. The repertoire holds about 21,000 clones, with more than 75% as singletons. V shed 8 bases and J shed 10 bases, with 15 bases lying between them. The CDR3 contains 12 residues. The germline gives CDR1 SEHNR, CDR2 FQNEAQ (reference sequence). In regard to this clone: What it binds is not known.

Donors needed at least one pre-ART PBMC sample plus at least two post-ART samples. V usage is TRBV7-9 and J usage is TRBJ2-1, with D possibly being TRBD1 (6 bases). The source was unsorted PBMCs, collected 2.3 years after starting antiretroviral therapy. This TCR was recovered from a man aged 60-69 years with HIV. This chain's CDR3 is CASGKQGPEQFF. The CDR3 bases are TGTGCCAGCGGGAAACAGGGTCCAGAGCAGTTCTTC.